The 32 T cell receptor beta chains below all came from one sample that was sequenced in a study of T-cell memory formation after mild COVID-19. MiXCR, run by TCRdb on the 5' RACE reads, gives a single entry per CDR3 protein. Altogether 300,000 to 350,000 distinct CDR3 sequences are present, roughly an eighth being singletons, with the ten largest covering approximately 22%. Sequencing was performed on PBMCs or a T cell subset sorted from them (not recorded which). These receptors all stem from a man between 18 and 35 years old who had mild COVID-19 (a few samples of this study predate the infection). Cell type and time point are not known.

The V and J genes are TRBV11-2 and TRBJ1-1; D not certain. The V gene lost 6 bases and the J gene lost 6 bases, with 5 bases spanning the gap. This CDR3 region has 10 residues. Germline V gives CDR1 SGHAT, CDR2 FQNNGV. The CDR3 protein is CASRSSEAFF. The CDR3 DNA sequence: TGTGCCAGCAGATCCTCTGAAGCTTTCTTT.

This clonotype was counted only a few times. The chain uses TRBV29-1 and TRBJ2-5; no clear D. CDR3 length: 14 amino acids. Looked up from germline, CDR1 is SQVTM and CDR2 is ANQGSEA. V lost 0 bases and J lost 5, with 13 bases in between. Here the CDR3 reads CSVEDRVRSETQYF. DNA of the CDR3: TGCAGCGTTGAAGATCGAGTCAGGTCCGAGACCCAGTACTTC.

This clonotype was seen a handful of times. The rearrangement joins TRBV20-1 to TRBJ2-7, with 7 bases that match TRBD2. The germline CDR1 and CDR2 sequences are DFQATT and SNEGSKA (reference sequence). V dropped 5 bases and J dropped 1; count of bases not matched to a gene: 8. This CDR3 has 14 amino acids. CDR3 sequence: CSAPKSGVSYEQYF. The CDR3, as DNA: TGCAGTGCTCCTAAAAGCGGGGTGTCCTACGAGCAGTACTTC.

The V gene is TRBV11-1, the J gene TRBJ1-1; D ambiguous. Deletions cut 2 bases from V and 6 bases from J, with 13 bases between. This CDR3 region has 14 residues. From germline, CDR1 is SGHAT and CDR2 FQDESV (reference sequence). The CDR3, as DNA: TGTGCCAGCAGCTTAAAGTGGGCCGGATCTGAAGCTTTCTTT. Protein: CASSLKWAGSEAFF.

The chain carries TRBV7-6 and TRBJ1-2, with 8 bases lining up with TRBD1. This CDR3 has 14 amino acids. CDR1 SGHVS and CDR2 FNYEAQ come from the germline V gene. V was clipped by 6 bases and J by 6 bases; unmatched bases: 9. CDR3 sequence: CASSLDPGGNGYTF. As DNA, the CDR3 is TGTGCCAGCAGTTTGGACCCAGGGGGCAATGGCTACACCTTC.

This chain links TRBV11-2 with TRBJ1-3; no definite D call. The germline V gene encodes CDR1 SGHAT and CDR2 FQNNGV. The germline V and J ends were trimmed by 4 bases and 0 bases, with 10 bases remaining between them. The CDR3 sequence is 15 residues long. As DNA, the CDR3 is TGTGCCAGCAGCTCCCTTGACAACTCTGGAAACACCATATATTTT. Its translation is CASSSLDNSGNTIYF.

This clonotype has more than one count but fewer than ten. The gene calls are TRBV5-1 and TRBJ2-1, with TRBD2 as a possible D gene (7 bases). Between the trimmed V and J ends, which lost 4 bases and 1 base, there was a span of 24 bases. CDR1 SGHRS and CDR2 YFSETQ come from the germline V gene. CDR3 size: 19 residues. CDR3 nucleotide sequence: TGCGCCAGCAGCCCGCTAGGGCGGGGGCCGTCCTCGTCCTACAATGAGCAGTTCTTC. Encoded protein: CASSPLGRGPSSSYNEQFF. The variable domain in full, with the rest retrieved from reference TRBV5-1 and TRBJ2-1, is KAGVTQTPRYLIKTRGQQVTLSCSPISGHRSVSWYQQTPGQGLQFLFEYFSETQRNKGNFPGRFSGRQFSNSRSEMNVSTLELGDSALYLCASSPLGRGPSSSYNEQFFGPGTRLTVL.

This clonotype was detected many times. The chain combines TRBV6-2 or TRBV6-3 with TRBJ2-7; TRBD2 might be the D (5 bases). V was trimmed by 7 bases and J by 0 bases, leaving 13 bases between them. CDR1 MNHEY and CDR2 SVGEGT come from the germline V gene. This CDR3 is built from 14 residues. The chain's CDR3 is CASTLRAGSYEQYF. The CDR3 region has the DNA TGTGCCAGCACCCTCCGGGCGGGCTCCTACGAGCAGTACTTC.

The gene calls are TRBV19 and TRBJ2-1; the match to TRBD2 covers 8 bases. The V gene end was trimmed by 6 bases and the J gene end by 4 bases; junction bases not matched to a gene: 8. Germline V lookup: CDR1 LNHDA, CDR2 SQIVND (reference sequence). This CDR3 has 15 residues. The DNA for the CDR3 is TGTGCCAGTAGGACTAGCGCCAATCCTTACAATGAGCAGTTCTTC. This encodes CASRTSANPYNEQFF.

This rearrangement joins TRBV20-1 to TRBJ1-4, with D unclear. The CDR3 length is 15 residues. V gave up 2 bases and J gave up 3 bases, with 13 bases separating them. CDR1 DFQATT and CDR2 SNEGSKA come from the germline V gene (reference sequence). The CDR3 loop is CSARTYQIANEKLFF. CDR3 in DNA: TGCAGTGCTAGAACTTATCAGATAGCTAATGAAAAACTGTTTTTT.

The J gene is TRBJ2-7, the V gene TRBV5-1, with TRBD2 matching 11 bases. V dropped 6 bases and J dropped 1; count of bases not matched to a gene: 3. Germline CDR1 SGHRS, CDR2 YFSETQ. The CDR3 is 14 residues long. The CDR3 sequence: CASKWTSGSYEQYF. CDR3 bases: TGCGCCAGCAAGTGGACTAGCGGGTCCTACGAGCAGTACTTC.

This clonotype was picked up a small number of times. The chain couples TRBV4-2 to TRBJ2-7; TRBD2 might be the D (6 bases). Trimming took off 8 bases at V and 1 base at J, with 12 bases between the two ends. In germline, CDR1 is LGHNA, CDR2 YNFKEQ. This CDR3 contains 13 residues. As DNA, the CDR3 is TGTGCCAGCGGCGGGGCAGATTCCTACGAGCAGTACTTC. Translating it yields CASGGADSYEQYF.

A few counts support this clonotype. The CDR3 coding sequence is TGTGCCAGCAGCCCCGGGAGGATGGGGGCCTACGAGCAGTACTTC. As protein: CASSPGRMGAYEQYF. This chain joins TRBV11-2 and TRBJ2-7; TRBD2 agrees at 7 bases. The CDR3 covers 15 residues. The germline CDR1 and CDR2 sequences are SGHAT and FQNNGV. The trim removed 5 bases at V and 2 bases at J, leaving 9 bases unmatched.

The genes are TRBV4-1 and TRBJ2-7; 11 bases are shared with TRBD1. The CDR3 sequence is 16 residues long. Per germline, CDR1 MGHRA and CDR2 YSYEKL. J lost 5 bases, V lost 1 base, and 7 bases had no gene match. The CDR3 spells CASSQANRDRGDEQYF. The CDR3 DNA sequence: TGCGCCAGCAGCCAAGCCAACCGGGACAGGGGGGACGAGCAGTACTTC.

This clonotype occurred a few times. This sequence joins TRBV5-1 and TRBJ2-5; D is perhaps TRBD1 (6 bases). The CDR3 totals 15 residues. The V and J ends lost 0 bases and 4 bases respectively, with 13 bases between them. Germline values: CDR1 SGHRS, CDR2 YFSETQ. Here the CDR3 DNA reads TGCGCCAGCAGCTTGGGGCAGGGGTATCGAGAGACCCAGTACTTC. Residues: CASSLGQGYRETQYF.

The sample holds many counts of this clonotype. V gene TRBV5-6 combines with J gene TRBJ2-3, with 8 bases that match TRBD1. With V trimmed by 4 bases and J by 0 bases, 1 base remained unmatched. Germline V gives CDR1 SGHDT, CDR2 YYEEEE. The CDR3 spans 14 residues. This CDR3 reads CASSRTGSTDTQYF. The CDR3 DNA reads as TGTGCCAGCAGCCGGACAGGGAGCACAGATACGCAGTATTTT.

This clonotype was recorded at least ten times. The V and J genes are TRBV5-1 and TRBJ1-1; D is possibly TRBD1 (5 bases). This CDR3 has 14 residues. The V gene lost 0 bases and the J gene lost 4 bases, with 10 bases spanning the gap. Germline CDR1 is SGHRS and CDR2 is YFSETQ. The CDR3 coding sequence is TGCGCCAGCAGCTTGGCCCCAGGGACCACTGAAGCTTTCTTT. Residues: CASSLAPGTTEAFF.

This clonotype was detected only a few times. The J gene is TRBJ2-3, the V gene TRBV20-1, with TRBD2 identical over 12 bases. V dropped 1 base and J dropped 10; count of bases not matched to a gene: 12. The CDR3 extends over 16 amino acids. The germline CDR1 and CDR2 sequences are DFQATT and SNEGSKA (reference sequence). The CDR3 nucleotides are TGCAGTGCTAGAGCCCCCGGCCTAGCGGGGGGGCCAGCGCAGTATTTT. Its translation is CSARAPGLAGGPAQYF.

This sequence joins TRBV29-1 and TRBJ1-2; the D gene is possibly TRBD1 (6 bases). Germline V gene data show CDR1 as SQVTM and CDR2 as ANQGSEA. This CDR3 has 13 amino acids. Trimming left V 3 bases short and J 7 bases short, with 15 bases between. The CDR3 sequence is CSVDDRPLTGYTF. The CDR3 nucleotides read TGCAGCGTTGATGACAGGCCCTTGACTGGCTACACCTTC. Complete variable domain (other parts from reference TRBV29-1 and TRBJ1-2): SAVISQKPSRDICQRGTSLTIQCQVDSQVTMMFWYRQQPGQSLTLIATANQGSEATYESGFVIDKFPISRPNLTFSTLTVSNMSPEDSSIYLCSVDDRPLTGYTFGSGTRLTVV.

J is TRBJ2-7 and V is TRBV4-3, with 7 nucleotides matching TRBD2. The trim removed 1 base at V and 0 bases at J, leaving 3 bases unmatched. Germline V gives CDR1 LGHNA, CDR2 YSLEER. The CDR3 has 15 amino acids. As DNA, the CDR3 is TGCGCCAGCAGCCAAGCGGGAGGCATCTCCTACGAGCAGTACTTC. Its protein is CASSQAGGISYEQYF.

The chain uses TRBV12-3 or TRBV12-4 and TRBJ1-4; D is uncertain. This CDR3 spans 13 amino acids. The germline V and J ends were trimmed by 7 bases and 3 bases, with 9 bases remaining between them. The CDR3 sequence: CASKFDPNEKLFF. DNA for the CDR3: TGTGCCAGCAAATTTGACCCTAATGAAAAACTGTTTTTT.

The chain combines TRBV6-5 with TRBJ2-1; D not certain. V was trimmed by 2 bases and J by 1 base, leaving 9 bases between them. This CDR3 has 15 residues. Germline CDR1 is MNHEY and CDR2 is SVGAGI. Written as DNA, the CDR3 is TGTGCCAGCAGTTACCGAGTAGGGTCCTACAATGAGCAGTTCTTC. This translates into CASSYRVGSYNEQFF.

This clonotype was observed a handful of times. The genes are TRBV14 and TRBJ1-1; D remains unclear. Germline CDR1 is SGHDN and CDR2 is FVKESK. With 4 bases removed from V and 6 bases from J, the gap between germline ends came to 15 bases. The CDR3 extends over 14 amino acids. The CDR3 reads CASSRGVGFPEAFF. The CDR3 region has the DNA TGTGCCAGCAGCCGAGGCGTCGGGTTCCCTGAAGCTTTCTTT.

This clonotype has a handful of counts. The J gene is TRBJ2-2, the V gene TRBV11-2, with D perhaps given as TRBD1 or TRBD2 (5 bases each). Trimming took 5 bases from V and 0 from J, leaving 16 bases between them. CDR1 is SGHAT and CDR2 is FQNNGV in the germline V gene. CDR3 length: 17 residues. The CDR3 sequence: CASSILAGTTNTGELFF. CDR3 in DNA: TGTGCCAGCAGCATCTTGGCCGGGACCACGAACACCGGGGAGCTGTTTTTT.

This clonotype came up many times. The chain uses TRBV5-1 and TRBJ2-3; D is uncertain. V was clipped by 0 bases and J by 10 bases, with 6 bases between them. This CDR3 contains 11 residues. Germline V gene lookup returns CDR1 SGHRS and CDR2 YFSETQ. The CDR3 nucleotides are TGCGCCAGCAGCTTGGAAGGAGCGCAGTATTTT. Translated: CASSLEGAQYF.

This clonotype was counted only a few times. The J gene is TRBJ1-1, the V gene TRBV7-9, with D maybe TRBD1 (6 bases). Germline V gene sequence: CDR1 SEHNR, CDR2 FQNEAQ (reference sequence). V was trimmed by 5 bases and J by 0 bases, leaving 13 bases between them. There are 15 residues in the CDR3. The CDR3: CASSLMGGLNTEAFF. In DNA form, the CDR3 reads TGTGCCAGCAGCCTTATGGGGGGGCTGAACACTGAAGCTTTCTTT.

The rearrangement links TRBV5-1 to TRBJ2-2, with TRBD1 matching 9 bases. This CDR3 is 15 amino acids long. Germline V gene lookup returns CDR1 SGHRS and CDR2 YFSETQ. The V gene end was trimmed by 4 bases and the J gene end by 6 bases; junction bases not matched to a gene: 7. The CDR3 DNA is TGCGCCAGCAGCGGCTCACGGGACAGGGCCGGGGAGCTGTTTTTT. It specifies CASSGSRDRAGELFF.

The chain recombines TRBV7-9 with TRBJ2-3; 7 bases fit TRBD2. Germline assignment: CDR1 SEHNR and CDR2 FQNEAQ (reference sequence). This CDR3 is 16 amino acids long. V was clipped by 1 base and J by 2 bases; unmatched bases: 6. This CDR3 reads CASSLDGSGFTDTQYF. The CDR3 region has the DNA TGTGCCAGCAGCTTAGATGGTAGCGGGTTCACAGATACGCAGTATTTT.

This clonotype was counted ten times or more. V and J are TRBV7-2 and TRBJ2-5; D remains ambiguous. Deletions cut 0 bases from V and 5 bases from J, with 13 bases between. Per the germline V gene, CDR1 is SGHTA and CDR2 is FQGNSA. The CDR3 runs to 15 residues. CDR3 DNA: TGTGCCAGCAGCTTAGCGCAAGGGTCGAGGGAGACCCAGTACTTC. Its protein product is CASSLAQGSRETQYF.

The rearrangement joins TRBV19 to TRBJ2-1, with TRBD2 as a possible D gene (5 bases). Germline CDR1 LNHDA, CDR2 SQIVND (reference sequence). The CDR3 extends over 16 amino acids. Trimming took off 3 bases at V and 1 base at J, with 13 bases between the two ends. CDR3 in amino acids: CASSIFQRLSYNEQFF. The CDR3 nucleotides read TGTGCCAGTAGTATCTTCCAGCGGTTATCCTACAATGAGCAGTTCTTC.

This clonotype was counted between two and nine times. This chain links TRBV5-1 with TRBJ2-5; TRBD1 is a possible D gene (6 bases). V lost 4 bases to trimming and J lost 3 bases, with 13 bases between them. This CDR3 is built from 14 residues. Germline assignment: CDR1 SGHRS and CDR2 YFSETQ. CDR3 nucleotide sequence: TGCGCCAGCAGCCCTTGGACAGAGGAAGAGACCCAGTACTTC. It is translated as CASSPWTEEETQYF.

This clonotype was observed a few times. CDR3 sequence reads: CATSDSVAGGLETQYF. The CDR3 nucleotides read TGTGCCACCAGTGATTCGGTCGCAGGGGGCTTGGAGACCCAGTACTTC. The gene calls are TRBV24-1 and TRBJ2-5, with TRBD1 identical over 8 bases. The V gene end was trimmed by 2 bases and the J gene end by 5 bases; junction bases not matched to a gene: 9. In germline, CDR1 is KGHDR, CDR2 SFDVKD. The CDR3 is 16 residues long.